This TCR beta chain is drawn from a study of stem cell transplantation in POMP-related autoinflammatory disease (dated by TCRdb to the early 2020s). In the study overall: According to the study's hypothesis, the TRB repertoire gets skewed because defective thymoproteasomes impair MHC class I-dependent CD8+ T-cell differentiation and positive selection. Prior to transplant, the patients had CD4+ naive T-cell skewing, low CD8+ T-cell proportions, and decreased T-cell cytokine secretion. Through one year post-transplant, neutrophils and platelets showed 100% donor engraftment on DNA chimerism analysis. High-throughput TRB sequencing assessed how POMP deficiency affects T-cell receptor beta repertoire diversity and CDR3 characteristics. Overall study outcomes, separate from this receptor: Statistical significance for the trend toward lower diversity and increased clonality in PRAID patients was reached only for regulatory T cells. PRAID patients trended toward lower TRB diversity and higher clonality across all analyzed T-cell subsets. The number of unique TRB V-J gene pairings was restricted in PRAID patients.

Library construction relied on the immunoSEQ multiplex PCR assay. The published analysis was carried out like this. Shannon entropy, which takes clonal size distribution into account, was used to quantify repertoire diversity. The Gini-Simpson index (Simpson_1-D) served as the measure of how unequally clonotypes were distributed. TCRdb carries this immuneACCESS record with in-frame sequences only. Its versions omit some clonotypes, under half of them owing to an unresolved V gene in the studies checked, with the rest unexplained. V and J calls plus clone size are reproduced from that table; the DNA served to infer D and trimming. In this sample the table shows some 65,000 clones, roughly 91% of which occur a single time. Of the sample, about 0.66% is held by the ten largest clones. The CDR3 goes from the cysteine to the phenylalanine over 16 residues. CDR3 DNA is the only sequence kept; it has 48 bases, read in frame from the first base. The germline V gene encodes CDR1 SGHRS and CDR2 YFSETQ. V is cut by 0 bases and J by 2 bases, and the space between the germline ends is 11 bases.

Comment on this clone: There is no known antigen for this receptor. Base qualities are not provided; no much larger clone lies one nucleotide away.

Per the publication, the time point label means: after hematopoietic stem cell transplant. PRAID was a condition in which autoinflammation came alongside prominent immunodeficiency. Prior to TRB sequencing, T-cell subsets (conventional T cells, CD8+ T cells, regulatory T cells, T follicular helper cells) were sorted. The chain is made from TRBV5-1 and TRBJ2-2, with the D gene too uncertain to name. This specimen was CD4+ T cells from PBMCs, taken after stem cell transplantation. This sequence originates from a human patient with POMP-related autoinflammation and immune dysregulation (PRAID). After transplantation, some T cells may belong to the graft donor instead of the recipient. The encoded CDR3 is CASSLASLPNTGELFF. The DNA is TGCGCCAGCAGCTTGGCTTCTCTCCCTAACACCGGGGAGCTGTTTTTT.